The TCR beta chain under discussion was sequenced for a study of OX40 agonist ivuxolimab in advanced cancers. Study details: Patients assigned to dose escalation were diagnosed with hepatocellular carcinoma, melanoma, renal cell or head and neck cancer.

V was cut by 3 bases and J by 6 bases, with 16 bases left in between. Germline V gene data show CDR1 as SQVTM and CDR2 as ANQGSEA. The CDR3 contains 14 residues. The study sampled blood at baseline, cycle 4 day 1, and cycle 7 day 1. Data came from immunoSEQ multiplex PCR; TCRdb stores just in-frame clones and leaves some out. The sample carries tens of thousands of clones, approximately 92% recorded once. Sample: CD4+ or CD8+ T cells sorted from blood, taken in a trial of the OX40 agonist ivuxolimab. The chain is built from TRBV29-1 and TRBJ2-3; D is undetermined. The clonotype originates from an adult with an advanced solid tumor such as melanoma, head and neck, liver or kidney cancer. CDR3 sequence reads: CSVDPSGVSDTQYF. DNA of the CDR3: TGCAGCGTTGATCCGAGTGGGGTATCTGATACGCAGTATTTT.